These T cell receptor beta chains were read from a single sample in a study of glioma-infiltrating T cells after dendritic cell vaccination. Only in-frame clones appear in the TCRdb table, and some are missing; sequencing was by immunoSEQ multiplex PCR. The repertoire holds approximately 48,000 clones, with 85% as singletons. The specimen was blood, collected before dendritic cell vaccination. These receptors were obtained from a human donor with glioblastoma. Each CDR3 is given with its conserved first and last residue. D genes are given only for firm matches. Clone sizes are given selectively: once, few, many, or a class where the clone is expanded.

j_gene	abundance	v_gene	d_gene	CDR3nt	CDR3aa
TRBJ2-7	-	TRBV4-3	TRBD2	TGCGCCAGCAGCCAAAATCTAGCGGGGGCTCTCGAGCAGTACTTC	CASSQNLAGALEQYF
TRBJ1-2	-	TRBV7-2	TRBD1	TGTGCCAGCAGCTTAGGACAGGGCACCTATGGCTACACCTTC	CASSLGQGTYGYTF
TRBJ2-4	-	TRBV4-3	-	TGCGCCAGCAGCCAAGAAGGACTAGCCAAAAACATTCAGTACTTC	CASSQEGLAKNIQYF
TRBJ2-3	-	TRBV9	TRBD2	TGTGCCAGCAGCGTAGAGCTAGCGGGAGCGGTAGATACGCAGTATTTT	CASSVELAGAVDTQYF
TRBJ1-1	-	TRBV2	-	TGTGCCAGCCGCTGGCAGGGAAGGAACACTGAAGCTTTCTTT	CASRWQGRNTEAFF
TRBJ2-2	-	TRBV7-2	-	TGTGCCAGCAGCTTAGCCGGAGGAGGTACCGGGGAGCTGTTTTTT	CASSLAGGGTGELFF
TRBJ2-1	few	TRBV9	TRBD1	TGTGCCAGCAGCACATGGGACAGGGCCTCCCCGGAGTTCTTC	CASSTWDRASPEFF
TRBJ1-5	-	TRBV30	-	TGTGCCTGGAGTGCAGGGGTTAGTCAGCCCCAGCATTTT	CAWSAGVSQPQHF
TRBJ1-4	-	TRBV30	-	TGTGCCTGGAGCCCGCGACAGTTAAATGAAAAACTGTTTTTT	CAWSPRQLNEKLFF
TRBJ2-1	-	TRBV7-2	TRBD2	TGTGCCAGCAGCTCCGGACTAGCGGCCTACAATGAGCAGTTCTTC	CASSSGLAAYNEQFF
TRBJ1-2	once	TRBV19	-	TGTGCCAGTAGTATCGGGGTCGGCTATGGCTACACCTTC	CASSIGVGYGYTF
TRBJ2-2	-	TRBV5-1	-	TGCGCCAGCAGCTTGAGGGCGGGACCGGCCACCGGGGAGCTGTTTTTT	CASSLRAGPATGELFF
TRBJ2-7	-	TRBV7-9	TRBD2	TGTGCCAGCAGCCCTACTAGCGGAGAAACCGAGCAGTACTTC	CASSPTSGETEQYF
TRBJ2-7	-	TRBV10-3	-	TGTGCCATCAGTGAGTCTAGTGGGGGCTACGAGCAGTACTTC	CAISESSGGYEQYF
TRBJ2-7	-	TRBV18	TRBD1	TGTGCCAGCTCACAGGGACAGGGGGCTTCCTACGAGCAGTACTTC	CASSQGQGASYEQYF
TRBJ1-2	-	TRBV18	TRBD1	TGTGCCAGCTCACCAAGACTCGACAGGGGGACTAACTATGGCTACACCTTC	CASSPRLDRGTNYGYTF
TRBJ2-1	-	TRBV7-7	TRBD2	TGTGCTAGCAGCCCGGGACTAGCGGGCCACAATGAGCAGTTCTTC	CASSPGLAGHNEQFF
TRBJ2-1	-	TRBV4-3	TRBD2	TGCGCCAGCAGCCTCGAGCGGGGACGGGTCCTCGGGGCGCAGTTCTTC	CASSLERGRVLGAQFF
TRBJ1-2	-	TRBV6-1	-	TGTGCCACCAACTCAGGACAGTTGGGCCACTGTGGCTACACCTTC	CATNSGQLGHCGYTF
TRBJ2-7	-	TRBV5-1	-	TGCGCCAGCAGCCGGGACTCCTACGAGCAGTACTTC	CASSRDSYEQYF
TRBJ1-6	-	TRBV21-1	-	TGTGCCAGCAGCAAATATAGGCAGGGGAACTCACCCCTCCACTTT	CASSKYRQGNSPLHF
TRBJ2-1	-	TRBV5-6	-	TGTGCCAGCAGCTTGGGTTGGAGGTCCTACAATGAGCAGTTCTTC	CASSLGWRSYNEQFF
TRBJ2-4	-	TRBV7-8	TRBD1	TGTGCCAGCAGCCCCAGGGCAGGACAGGGGCCCAAAAACATTCAGTACTTC	CASSPRAGQGPKNIQYF
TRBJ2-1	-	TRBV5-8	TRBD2	TGTGCCAGCAGCTTGTGGGCGGGGGACAATGAGCAGTTCTTC	CASSLWAGDNEQFF